This TCR beta chain was sequenced for a study of neoadjuvant anti-PD-1 for oral cavity cancer. Germline CDR1 and CDR2: SNHLY and FYNNEI. V was trimmed by 1 base and J by 9 bases, leaving 16 bases between them. The CDR3 has 15 residues. Patients had HPV-negative, locally advanced oral cavity squamous cell carcinoma. Analysis of PBMCs was direct, with no culture step. The assay was immunoSEQ multiplex PCR, and TCRdb's table has in-frame clones only and misses some. This sample carries some 17,000 clones, 55% to 80% of them seen once, and the ten largest clones take 2.8%. The chain combines TRBV2 with TRBJ2-1, with D maybe TRBD2 (7 bases). The TCR was taken from a person between 40 and 79 years old with oral cavity squamous cell carcinoma. The material was PBMCs, obtained before nivolumab (anti-PD-1) treatment. The CDR3 is CASSEEGRGRSEQFF. In nucleotides, the CDR3 is TGTGCCAGCAGTGAAGAAGGGCGGGGGCGGAGTGAGCAGTTCTTC.